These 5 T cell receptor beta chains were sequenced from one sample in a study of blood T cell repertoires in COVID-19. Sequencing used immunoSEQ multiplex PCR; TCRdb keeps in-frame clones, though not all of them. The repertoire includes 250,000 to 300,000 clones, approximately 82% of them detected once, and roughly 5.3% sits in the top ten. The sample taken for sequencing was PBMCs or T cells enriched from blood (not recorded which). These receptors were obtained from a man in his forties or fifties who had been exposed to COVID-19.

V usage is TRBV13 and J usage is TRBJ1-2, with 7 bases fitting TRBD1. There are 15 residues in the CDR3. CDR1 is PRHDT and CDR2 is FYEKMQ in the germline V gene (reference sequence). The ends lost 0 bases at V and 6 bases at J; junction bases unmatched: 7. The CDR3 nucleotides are TGTGCCAGCAGCTTAGGCTACGGAGGGGGCGATGGCTACACCTTC. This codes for CASSLGYGGGDGYTF.

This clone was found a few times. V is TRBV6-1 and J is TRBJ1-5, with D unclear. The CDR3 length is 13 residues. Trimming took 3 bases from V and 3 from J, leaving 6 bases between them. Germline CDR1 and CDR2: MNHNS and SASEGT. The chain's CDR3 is CASSDWANQPQHF. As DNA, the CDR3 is TGTGCCAGCAGTGATTGGGCCAATCAGCCCCAGCATTTT.

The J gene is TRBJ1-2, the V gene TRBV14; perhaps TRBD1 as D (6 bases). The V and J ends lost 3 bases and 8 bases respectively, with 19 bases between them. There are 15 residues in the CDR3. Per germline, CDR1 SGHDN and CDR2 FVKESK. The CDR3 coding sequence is TGTGCCAGCAGCCAGGAGACAGGTCGGGTCGGAGGCTACACCTTC. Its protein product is CASSQETGRVGGYTF. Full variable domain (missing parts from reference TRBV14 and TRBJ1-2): EAGVTQFPSHSVIEKGQTVTLRCDPISGHDNLYWYRRVMGKEIKFLLHFVKESKQDESGMPNNRFLAERTGGTYSTLKVQPAELEDSGVYFCASSQETGRVGGYTFGSGTRLTVV.

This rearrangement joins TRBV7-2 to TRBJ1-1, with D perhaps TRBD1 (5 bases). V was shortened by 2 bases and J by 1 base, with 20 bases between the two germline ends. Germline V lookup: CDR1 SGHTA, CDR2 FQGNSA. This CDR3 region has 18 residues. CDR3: CASSLLVPGGWRNTEAFF. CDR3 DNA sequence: TGTGCCAGCAGCTTACTGGTCCCCGGGGGGTGGAGGAACACTGAAGCTTTCTTT.

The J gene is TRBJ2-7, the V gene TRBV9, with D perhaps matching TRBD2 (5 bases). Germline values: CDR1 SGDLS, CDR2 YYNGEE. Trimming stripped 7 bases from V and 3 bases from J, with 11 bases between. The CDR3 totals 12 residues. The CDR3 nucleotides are TGTGCCAGCGGGGAGAACCACTACGAGCAGTACTTC. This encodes CASGENHYEQYF. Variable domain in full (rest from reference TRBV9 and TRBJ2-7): DSGVTQTPKHLITATGQRVTLRCSPRSGDLSVYWYQQSLDQGLQFLIQYYNGEERAKGNILERFSAQQFPDLHSELNLSSLELGDSALYFCASGENHYEQYFGPGTRLTVT.